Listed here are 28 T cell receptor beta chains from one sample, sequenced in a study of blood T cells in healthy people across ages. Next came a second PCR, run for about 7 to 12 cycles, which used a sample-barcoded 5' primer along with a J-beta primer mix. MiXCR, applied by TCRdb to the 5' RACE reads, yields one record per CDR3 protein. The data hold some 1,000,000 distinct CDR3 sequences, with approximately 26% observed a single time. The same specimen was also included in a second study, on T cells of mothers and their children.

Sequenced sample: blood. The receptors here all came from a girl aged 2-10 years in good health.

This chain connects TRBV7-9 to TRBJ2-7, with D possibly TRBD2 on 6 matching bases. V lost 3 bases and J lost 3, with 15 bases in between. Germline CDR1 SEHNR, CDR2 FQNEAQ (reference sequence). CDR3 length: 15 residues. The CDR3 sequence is CASSFGQEGLYEQYF. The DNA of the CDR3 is TGTGCCAGCAGCTTCGGGCAGGAGGGCCTCTACGAGCAGTACTTC.

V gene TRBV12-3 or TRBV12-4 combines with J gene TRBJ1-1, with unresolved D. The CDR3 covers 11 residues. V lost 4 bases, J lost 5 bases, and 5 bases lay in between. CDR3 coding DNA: TGTGCCAGCAGTTCTACTACTGAAGCTTTCTTT. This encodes CASSSTTEAFF.

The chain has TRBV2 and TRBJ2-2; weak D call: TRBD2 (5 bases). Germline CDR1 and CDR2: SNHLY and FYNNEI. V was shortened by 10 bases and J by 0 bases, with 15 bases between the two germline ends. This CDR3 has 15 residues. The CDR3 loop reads CATFGVSPNTGELFF. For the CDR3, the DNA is TGTGCCACCTTCGGGGTTAGCCCGAACACCGGGGAGCTGTTTTTT.

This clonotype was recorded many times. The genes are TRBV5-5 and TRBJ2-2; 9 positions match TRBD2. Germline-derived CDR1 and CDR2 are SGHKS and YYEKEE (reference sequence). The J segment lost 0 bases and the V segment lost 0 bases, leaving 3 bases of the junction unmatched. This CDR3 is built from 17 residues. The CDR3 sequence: CASSLARTSANTGELFF. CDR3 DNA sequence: TGTGCCAGCAGCTTGGCAAGGACTAGCGCGAACACCGGGGAGCTGTTTTTT.

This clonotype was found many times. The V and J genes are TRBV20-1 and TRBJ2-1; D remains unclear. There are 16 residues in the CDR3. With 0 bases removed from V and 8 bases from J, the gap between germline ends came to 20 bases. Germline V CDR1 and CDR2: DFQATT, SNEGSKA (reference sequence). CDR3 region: CSARDYPGLRFDEQFF. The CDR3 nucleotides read TGCAGTGCTAGAGATTATCCCGGTCTCCGATTCGATGAGCAGTTCTTC.

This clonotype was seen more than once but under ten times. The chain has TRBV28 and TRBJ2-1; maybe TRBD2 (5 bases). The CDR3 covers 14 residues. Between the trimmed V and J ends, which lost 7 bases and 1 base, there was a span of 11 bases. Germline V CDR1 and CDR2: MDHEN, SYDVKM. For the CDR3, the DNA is TGTGCCAGCACCCGCTCGGGGTCCTACAATGAGCAGTTCTTC. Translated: CASTRSGSYNEQFF. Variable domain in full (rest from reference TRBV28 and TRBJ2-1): DVKVTQSSRYLVKRTGEKVFLECVQDMDHENMFWYRQDPGLGLRLIYFSYDVKMKEKGDIPEGYSVSREKKERFSLILESASTNQTSMYLCASTRSGSYNEQFFGPGTRLTVL.

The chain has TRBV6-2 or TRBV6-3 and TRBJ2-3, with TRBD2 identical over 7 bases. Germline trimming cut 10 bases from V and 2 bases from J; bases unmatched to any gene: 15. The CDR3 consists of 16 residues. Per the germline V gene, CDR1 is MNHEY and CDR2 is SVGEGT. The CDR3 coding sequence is TGTGCCAACAAAGCTAGCGGCGGGAACCTCACAGATACGCAGTATTTT. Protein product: CANKASGGNLTDTQYF.

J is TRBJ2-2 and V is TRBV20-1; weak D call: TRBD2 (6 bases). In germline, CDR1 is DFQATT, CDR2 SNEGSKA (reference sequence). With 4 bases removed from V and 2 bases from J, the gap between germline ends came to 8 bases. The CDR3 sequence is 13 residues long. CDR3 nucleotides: TGCAGTGCTACGGGGACTAACACCGGGGAGCTGTTTTTT. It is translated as CSATGTNTGELFF.

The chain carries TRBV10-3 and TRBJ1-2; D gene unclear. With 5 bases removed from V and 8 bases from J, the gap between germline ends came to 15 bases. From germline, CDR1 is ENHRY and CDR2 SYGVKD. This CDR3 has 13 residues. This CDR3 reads CAISPDPKGGYTF. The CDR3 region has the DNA TGTGCCATCAGTCCGGACCCTAAAGGAGGCTACACCTTC.

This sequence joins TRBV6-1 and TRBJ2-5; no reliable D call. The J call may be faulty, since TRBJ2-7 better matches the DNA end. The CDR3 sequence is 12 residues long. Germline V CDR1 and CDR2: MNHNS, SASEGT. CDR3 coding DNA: TGTGCCAGCAGTGTGTGGGGAAGCGAGCAGTACTTC. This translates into CASSVWGSEQYF.

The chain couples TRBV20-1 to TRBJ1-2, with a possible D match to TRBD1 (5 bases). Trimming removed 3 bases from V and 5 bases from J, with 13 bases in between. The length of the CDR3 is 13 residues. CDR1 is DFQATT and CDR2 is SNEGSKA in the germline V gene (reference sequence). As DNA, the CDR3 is TGCAGTGCTAGGCCTGTGGGGGAGTATGGCTACACCTTC. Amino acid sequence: CSARPVGEYGYTF.

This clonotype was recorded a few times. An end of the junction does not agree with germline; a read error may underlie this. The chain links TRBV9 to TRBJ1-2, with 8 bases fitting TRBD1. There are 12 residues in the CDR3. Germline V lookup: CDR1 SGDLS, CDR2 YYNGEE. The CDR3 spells CASSLTGAAVDF. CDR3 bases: TGTGCCAGCAGCCTGACAGGGGCCGCGGTGGATTTC. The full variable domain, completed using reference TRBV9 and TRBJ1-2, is DSGVTQTPKHLITATGQRVTLRCSPRSGDLSVYWYQQSLDQGLQFLIQYYNGEERAKGNILERFSAQQFPDLHSELNLSSLELGDSALYFCASSLTGAAVDFGSGTRLTVV.

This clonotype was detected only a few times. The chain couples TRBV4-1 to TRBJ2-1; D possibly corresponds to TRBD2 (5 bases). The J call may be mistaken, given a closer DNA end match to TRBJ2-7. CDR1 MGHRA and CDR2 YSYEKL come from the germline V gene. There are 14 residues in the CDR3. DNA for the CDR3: TGCGCCAGCAGCCTTAGCCCCGGGGCCTACGAGCAGTACTTC. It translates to CASSLSPGAYEQYF.

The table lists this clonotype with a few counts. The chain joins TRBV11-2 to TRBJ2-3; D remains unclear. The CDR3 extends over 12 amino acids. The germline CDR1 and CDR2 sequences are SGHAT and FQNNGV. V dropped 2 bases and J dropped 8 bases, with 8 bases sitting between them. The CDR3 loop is CASSLTTGTQYF. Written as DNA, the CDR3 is TGTGCCAGCAGCTTAACCACCGGTACGCAGTATTTT.

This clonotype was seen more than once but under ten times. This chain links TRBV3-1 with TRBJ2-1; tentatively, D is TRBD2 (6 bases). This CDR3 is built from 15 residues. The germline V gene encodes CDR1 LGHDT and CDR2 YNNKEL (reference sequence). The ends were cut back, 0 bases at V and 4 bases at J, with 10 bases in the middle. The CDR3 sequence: CASSQDAGLYNEQFF. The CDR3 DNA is TGTGCCAGCAGCCAAGATGCGGGACTTTACAATGAGCAGTTCTTC.

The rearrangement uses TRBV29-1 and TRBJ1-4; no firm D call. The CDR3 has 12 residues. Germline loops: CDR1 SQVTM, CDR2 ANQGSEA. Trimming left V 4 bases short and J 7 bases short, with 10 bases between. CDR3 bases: TGCAGCGTTGCTCAGACGGGTGAAAAACTGTTTTTT. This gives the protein CSVAQTGEKLFF.

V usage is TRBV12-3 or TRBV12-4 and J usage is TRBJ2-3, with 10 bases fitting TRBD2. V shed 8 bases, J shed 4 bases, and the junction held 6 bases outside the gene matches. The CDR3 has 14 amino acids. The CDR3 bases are TGTGCCAGCGGGTCTAGCGGGAGAGCAGATACGCAGTATTTT. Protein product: CASGSSGRADTQYF.

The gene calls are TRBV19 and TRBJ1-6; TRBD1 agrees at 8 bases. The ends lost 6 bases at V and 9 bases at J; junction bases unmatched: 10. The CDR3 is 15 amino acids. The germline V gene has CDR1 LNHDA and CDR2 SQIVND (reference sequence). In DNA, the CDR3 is TGTGCCAGTAGCCTTATCACAGGGGGGATTTCACCCCTCCACTTT. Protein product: CASSLITGGISPLHF.

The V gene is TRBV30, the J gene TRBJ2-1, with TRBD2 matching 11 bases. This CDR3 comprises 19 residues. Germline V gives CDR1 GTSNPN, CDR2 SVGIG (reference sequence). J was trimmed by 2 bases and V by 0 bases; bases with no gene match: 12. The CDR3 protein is CAWSVSVAGGWEAYNEQFF. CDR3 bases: TGTGCCTGGAGTGTATCTGTAGCGGGGGGGTGGGAAGCCTACAATGAGCAGTTCTTC.

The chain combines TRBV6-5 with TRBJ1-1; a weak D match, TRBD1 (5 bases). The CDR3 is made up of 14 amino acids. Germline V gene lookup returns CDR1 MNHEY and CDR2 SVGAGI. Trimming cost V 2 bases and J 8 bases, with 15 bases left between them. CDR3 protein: CASSYPGRPREAFF. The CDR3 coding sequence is TGTGCCAGCAGTTACCCAGGGCGACCTAGGGAAGCTTTCTTT.

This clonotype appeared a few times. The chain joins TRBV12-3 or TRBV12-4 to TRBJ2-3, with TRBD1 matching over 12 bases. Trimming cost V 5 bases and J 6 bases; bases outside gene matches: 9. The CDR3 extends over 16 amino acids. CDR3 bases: TGTGCCAGCAGTCGTCCGGGACAGGGGGCAGAGGATACGCAGTATTTT. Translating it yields CASSRPGQGAEDTQYF.

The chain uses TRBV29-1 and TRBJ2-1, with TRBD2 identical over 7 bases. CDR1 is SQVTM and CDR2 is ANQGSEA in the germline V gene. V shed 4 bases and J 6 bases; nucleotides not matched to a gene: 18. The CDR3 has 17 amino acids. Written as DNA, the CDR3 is TGCAGCGTTGTGGGGGGGGTCACCCCCATCCCTCGCAATGAGCAGTTCTTC. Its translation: CSVVGGVTPIPRNEQFF.

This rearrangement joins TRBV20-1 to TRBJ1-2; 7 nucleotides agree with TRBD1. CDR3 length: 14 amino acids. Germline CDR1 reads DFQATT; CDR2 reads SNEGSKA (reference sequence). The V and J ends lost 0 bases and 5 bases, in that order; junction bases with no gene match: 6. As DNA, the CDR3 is TGCAGTGCTAGAGATCGGGTGACAGGGTATGGCTACACCTTC. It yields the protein CSARDRVTGYGYTF.

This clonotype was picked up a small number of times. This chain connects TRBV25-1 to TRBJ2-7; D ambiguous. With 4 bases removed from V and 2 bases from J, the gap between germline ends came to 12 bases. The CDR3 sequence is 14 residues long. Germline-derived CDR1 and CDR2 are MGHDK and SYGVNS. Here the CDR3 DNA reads TGTGCCAGCAGTGGCCCCCGCGAAACCTACGAGCAGTACTTC. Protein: CASSGPRETYEQYF.

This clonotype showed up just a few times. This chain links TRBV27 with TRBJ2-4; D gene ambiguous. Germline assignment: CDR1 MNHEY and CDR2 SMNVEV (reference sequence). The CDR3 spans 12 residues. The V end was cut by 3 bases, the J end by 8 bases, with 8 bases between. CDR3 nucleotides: TGTGCCAGCAGTTTCGAGGTGGACATTCAGTACTTC. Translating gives CASSFEVDIQYF.

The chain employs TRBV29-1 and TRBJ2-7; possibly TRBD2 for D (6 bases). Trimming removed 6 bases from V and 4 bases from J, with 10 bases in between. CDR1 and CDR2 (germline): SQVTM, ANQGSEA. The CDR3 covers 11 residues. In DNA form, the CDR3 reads TGCAGCGTCTGGCGGGGTTACGAGCAGTACTTC. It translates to CSVWRGYEQYF.

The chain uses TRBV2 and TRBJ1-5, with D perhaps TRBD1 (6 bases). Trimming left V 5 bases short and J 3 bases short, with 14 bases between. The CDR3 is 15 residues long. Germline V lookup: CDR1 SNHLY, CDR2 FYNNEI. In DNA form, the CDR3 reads TGTGCCAGCAGTTCAGGGGATTGGAACAATCAGCCCCAGCATTTT. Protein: CASSSGDWNNQPQHF.

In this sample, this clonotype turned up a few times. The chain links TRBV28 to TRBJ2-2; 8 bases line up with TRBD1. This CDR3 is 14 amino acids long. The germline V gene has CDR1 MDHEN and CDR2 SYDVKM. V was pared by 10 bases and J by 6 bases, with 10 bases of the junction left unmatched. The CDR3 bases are TGTGCCACCAAGACAGGGGTAGAGGCCGGGGAGCTGTTTTTT. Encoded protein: CATKTGVEAGELFF.